These 5 T cell receptor beta chains were sequenced from one sample in a study of T-cell memory formation after mild COVID-19. TCRdb processed the 5' RACE reads anew with MiXCR; each CDR3 protein has one entry. Here the sample spans 240,000 or so distinct CDR3 sequences, 9.4% being singletons. The source material was PBMCs or a T cell subset sorted from them (not recorded which). The receptors stem from a man younger than 35 who had mild COVID-19 (a few samples of this study predate the infection). Cell type and time point are not known.

V is TRBV5-1 and J is TRBJ2-2; perhaps TRBD1 as D (5 bases). Per the germline V gene, CDR1 is SGHRS and CDR2 is YFSETQ. Trimming took 0 bases from V and 1 from J, leaving 7 bases between them. The CDR3 is 15 amino acids. The CDR3 loop reads CASSLVGENTGELFF. DNA for the CDR3: TGCGCCAGCAGCTTGGTAGGGGAGAACACCGGGGAGCTGTTTTTT.

The V and J genes are TRBV5-6 and TRBJ2-1, with TRBD2 identical over 10 bases. Germline V lookup: CDR1 SGHDT, CDR2 YYEEEE. The CDR3 covers 16 residues. J lost 8 bases, V lost 1 base, and 9 bases had no gene match. CDR3 in amino acids: CASSLTGSGGRDEQFF. DNA for the CDR3: TGTGCCAGCAGCTTGACGGGTAGCGGGGGGCGGGATGAGCAGTTCTTC.

This clonotype was seen just once. V gene TRBV3-1 combines with J gene TRBJ2-7; a possible D gene is TRBD2 (6 bases). Per germline, CDR1 LGHDT and CDR2 YNNKEL (reference sequence). Trimming left V 1 base short and J 0 bases short, with 10 bases between. The CDR3 is made up of 15 amino acids. The DNA for the CDR3 is TGTGCCAGCAGCCAAGCGGCGGGGAGCTCCTACGAGCAGTACTTC. This codes for CASSQAAGSSYEQYF.

The chain links TRBV12-3 or TRBV12-4 to TRBJ1-1; a possible D gene is TRBD1 (6 bases). V lost 6 bases to trimming and J lost 4 bases, with 21 bases between them. CDR3 size: 16 residues. CDR3 loop: CASSHFGGPFSTEAFF. The CDR3 coding sequence is TGTGCCAGCAGCCACTTTGGGGGGCCTTTTTCCACTGAAGCTTTCTTT.

This clonotype was counted only a few times. Since no conserved phenylalanine or tryptophan closes the CDR3, a read error is the likely cause. Because the CDR3's place on the DNA is in doubt, the DNA is left out and the CDR3 is given as listed by TCRdb. CDR3 loop: CASLRTSGGSRY. V and J are TRBV2 and TRBJ2-3; the DNA was not used to check the table's D call, TRBD2. CDR1 is SNHLY and CDR2 is FYNNEI in the germline V gene. The CDR3 adds up to 12 amino acids, both ends counted.